The clone carrying this T cell receptor (beta chain) occurred once. This sample was taken from a study of shared clonotypes between healthy human individuals. The wider study: Donors had three CD4 naive, three CD4 memory, two CD8 naive and one CD8 memory plate apiece.

Template for every sorted-subset replicate PCR totaled about 0.2 ug DNA, around 32,000 T cell genomes. The data were produced by immunoSEQ multiplex PCR, yet TCRdb's version contains in-frame clones alone and is incomplete. The sample holds about 2.4 million clones, more than 80% seen once. Every donor, a Caucasian adult, lived in Nashville, Tennessee. V gave up 6 bases and J gave up 1 base, with 9 bases separating them. From germline, CDR1 is SNHLY and CDR2 FYNNEI. The CDR3 is made up of 13 amino acids. This receptor was obtained from a man younger than 35 in good health. The chain employs TRBV2 and TRBJ2-5; D may correspond to TRBD1 or TRBD2 (5 bases each). Source material: naive CD4+ T cells sorted from blood. Subset described: CD45RA+ positively selected. For the CDR3, the DNA is TGTGCCAGCAGAGGGGACGTCCAAGAGACCCAGTACTTC. Protein sequence: CASRGDVQETQYF.